The source of this T cell receptor (beta chain) is a study of blood T cell repertoires in COVID-19. For the study at large: Specimens from acute and convalescent COVID-19 originated in the United States, Italy and Spain.

TCRdb keeps only in-frame clones here, not all; method: immunoSEQ multiplex PCR. The sample records a few hundred thousand clones, roughly 90% being singletons. CDR3 size: 16 residues. Trimming took off 2 bases at V and 10 bases at J, with 23 bases between the two ends. The V gene's germline CDR1 is KGHSH and CDR2 LQKENI. J is TRBJ1-2 and V is TRBV18, with D possibly TRBD1 on 6 matching bases. This TCR was recovered from a woman in her twenties or thirties who had recovered from COVID-19. The sequencing input was PBMCs or T cells enriched from blood (not recorded which). This CDR3 reads CASSPDNLSGAVAYTF. CDR3 nucleotide sequence: TGTGCCAGCTCACCAGACAACTTATCAGGGGCGGTGGCCTACACCTTC.